The 2 T cell receptor beta chains presented below share a single source sample, sequenced in a study of cytomegalovirus exposure and HLA in healthy donors. In the PCR, 60 Vbeta and 13 Jbeta primers were used. The table came from immunoSEQ multiplex PCR; TCRdb's copy has only in-frame clones and leaves some out. The data hold approximately 160,000 clones, with over 60% observed a single time. Sequencing used PBMCs. The receptors originated from a woman between 25 and 40 years old in good health and CMV-seronegative.

The chain uses TRBV9 and TRBJ1-2; D unclear. V was cut by 0 bases and J by 0 bases, with 12 bases left in between. This CDR3 is built from 16 residues. Germline CDR1 and CDR2: SGDLS and YYNGEE. This CDR3 reads CASSVEGDAANYGYTF. In nucleotides, the CDR3 is TGTGCCAGCAGCGTAGAAGGAGACGCGGCTAACTATGGCTACACCTTC. The full variable domain, with the rest looked up from reference TRBV9 and TRBJ1-2, is DSGVTQTPKHLITATGQRVTLRCSPRSGDLSVYWYQQSLDQGLQFLIQYYNGEERAKGNILERFSAQQFPDLHSELNLSSLELGDSALYFCASSVEGDAANYGYTFGSGTRLTVV.

V is TRBV14 and J is TRBJ2-4, with D possibly being TRBD1 (6 bases). There are 16 residues in the CDR3. Trimming removed 0 bases from V and 3 bases from J, with 12 bases in between. CDR1 and CDR2 from the germline V gene are SGHDN and FVKESK. CDR3 DNA: TGTGCCAGCAGCCAAGAAAGGACAGTGGGCAAAAACATTCAGTACTTC. It is translated as CASSQERTVGKNIQYF. Combining the CDR3 with reference TRBV14 and TRBJ2-4 gives the whole variable domain EAGVTQFPSHSVIEKGQTVTLRCDPISGHDNLYWYRRVMGKEIKFLLHFVKESKQDESGMPNNRFLAERTGGTYSTLKVQPAELEDSGVYFCASSQERTVGKNIQYFGAGTRLSVL.